This T cell receptor beta chain came from a study of blood T cells in healthy people across ages. CDR1 and CDR2 from the germline V gene are DFQATT and SNEGSKA (reference sequence). This CDR3 comprises 15 residues. Unmatched junction bases numbered 7, after V lost 5 bases and J lost 0 bases. General study points: Older age went with lower TCR beta diversity per million T cells, in a roughly linear way. Reliance upon unsorted PBMCs precluded definitive naive versus antigen-experienced comparison.

The use of a sample-barcoded 5' primer and a J-beta primer mix characterized a second PCR of about 7 to 12 cycles. Carrying 12 random nucleotides, a template-switch adaptor labeled each individual cDNA molecule. From the 5' RACE reads, TCRdb called clonotypes with MiXCR, one entry per CDR3 protein. The top ten hold approximately 3.3% of the sample, which has about 570,000 distinct CDR3 sequences, about 27% seen once. This clonotype was picked up a small number of times. Its antigen remains unknown. In addition, the sample was reused for a study of T cells of mothers and their children. That study adds: For the second PCR, the M1S primer put in sample barcodes and 2-4 random nucleotides.

The receptor was derived from a boy between 2 and 10 years old in good health. Sample: blood. V is TRBV20-1 and J is TRBJ2-1; 7 bases line up with TRBD2. The CDR3 nucleotides read TGCAGTGCTCCCGGGACTACGAGCTCCTACAATGAGCAGTTCTTC. Amino acid sequence: CSAPGTTSSYNEQFF.